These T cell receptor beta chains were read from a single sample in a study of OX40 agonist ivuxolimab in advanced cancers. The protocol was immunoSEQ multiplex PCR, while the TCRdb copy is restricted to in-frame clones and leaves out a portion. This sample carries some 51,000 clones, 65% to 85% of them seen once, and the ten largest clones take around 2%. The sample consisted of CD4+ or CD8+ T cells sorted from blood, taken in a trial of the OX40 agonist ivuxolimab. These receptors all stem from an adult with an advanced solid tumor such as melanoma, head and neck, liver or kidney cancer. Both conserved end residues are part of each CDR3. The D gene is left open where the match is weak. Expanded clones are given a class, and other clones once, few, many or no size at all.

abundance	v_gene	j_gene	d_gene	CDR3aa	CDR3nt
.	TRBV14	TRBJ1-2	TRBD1	CASSPPPSSRPGQVYGYTF	TGTGCCAGCAGCCCTCCACCATCCTCACGTCCGGGACAGGTCTATGGCTACACCTTC
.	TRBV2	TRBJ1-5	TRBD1	CASSNDRVHQPQHF	TGTGCCAGCAGCAACGACAGGGTTCATCAGCCCCAGCATTTT
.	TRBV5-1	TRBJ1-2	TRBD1	CASSYDGTDSYGYTF	TGCGCCAGCAGCTACGACGGGACAGACAGCTATGGCTACACCTTC
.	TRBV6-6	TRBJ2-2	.	CAGRSRGTGELFF	TGTGCAGGAAGATCGAGAGGCACCGGGGAGCTGTTTTTT
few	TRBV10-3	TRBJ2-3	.	CAISTGGDTQYF	TGTGCCATCAGTACAGGTGGGGATACGCAGTATTTT
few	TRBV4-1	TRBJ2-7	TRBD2	CASSQGLAGVRRMDEQYF	TGCGCCAGCAGCCAAGGACTAGCGGGAGTCCGTCGGATGGACGAGCAGTACTTC
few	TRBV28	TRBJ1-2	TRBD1	CASSNRGYGYTF	TGTGCCAGCAGTAACAGGGGTTATGGCTACACCTTC
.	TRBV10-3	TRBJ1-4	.	CAISGDPRREKLFF	TGTGCCATCAGTGGGGACCCACGACGCGAAAAACTGTTTTTT
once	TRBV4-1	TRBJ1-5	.	CASSPVVVNQPQHF	TGCGCCAGCAGCCCGGTCGTTGTCAATCAGCCCCAGCATTTT
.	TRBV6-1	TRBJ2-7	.	CASRGRDSYEQYF	TGTGCCAGCAGAGGTAGGGACTCCTACGAGCAGTACTTC
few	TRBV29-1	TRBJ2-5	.	CSVDQTRLKTQYF	TGCAGCGTTGACCAGACCAGGTTGAAGACCCAGTACTTC
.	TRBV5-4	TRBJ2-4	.	CASSLVGRGGKNIQYF	TGTGCCAGCAGCTTGGTGGGGAGAGGAGGCAAAAACATTCAGTACTTC
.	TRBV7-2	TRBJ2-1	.	CASSVFGTRNEQFF	TGTGCCAGCAGCGTATTCGGGACTCGCAATGAGCAGTTCTTC
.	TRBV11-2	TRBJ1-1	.	CASRITGLRAEAFF	TGTGCCAGCAGGATTACAGGGTTGAGGGCTGAAGCTTTCTTT
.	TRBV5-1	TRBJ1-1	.	CASSRDKVGYTEAFF	TGCGCCAGCAGCCGTGACAAGGTGGGGTACACTGAAGCTTTCTTT
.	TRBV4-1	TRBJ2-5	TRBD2	CASSPGLAEPEETQYF	TGCGCCAGCAGCCCGGGACTAGCGGAGCCTGAAGAGACCCAGTACTTC
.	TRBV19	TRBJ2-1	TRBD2	CASSLRTSGTYNEQFF	TGTGCCAGTAGTCTGAGGACTAGCGGGACCTACAATGAGCAGTTCTTC
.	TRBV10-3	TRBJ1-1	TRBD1	CAIRGNTGAEAFF	TGTGCCATCAGGGGAAACACAGGGGCTGAAGCTTTCTTT
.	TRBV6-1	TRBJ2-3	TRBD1	CASSDRQGGPTDTQYF	TGTGCCAGCAGTGATAGACAGGGCGGCCCCACAGATACGCAGTATTTT
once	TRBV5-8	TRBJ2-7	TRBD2	CASSPPGREWYEQYF	TGTGCCAGCAGCCCCCCCGGGCGGGAGTGGTACGAGCAGTACTTC
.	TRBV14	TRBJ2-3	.	CASSQDRPRATDTQYF	TGTGCCAGCAGCCAAGATCGGCCGAGGGCGACAGATACGCAGTATTTT
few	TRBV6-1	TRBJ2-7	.	CASSESGNRYEQYF	TGTGCCAGCAGTGAGTCGGGGAATAGGTACGAGCAGTACTTC
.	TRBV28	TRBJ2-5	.	CASRGLGETQYF	TGTGCCAGTAGGGGCCTGGGAGAGACCCAGTACTTC
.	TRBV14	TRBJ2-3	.	CASSSLANTQYF	TGTGCCAGCAGCAGCCTTGCGAATACGCAGTATTTT
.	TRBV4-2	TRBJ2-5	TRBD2	CASSRVSGDQETQYF	TGTGCCAGCAGCCGGGTTAGCGGGGACCAAGAGACCCAGTACTTC
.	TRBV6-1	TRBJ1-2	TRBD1	CASGTGYGYTF	TGTGCCAGCGGGACAGGGTATGGCTACACCTTC
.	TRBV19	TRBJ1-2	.	CASKQGKHPYGYTF	TGTGCCAGTAAACAGGGAAAACATCCCTATGGCTACACCTTC
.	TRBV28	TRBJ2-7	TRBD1	CASSSGTGAYEQYF	TGTGCCAGCAGCTCCGGGACAGGGGCATACGAGCAGTACTTC
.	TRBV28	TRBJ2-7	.	CAAKKAPYEQYF	TGTGCCGCAAAAAAGGCCCCCTACGAGCAGTACTTC
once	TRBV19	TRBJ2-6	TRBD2	CASSIVGGSGANVLTF	TGTGCCAGTAGTATAGTGGGGGGGTCTGGGGCCAACGTCCTGACTTTC
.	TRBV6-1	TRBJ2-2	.	CASTQEGFGELFF	TGTGCCAGCACACAAGAAGGTTTCGGGGAGCTGTTTTTT
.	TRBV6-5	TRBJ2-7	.	CASSFTLGLEQYF	TGTGCCAGCAGTTTCACCCTGGGACTTGAGCAGTACTTC
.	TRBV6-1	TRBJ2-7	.	CASVSRPMVYEQYF	TGTGCCAGCGTCAGTAGACCTATGGTCTACGAGCAGTACTTC
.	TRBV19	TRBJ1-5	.	CASSISGYSNQPQHF	TGTGCCAGTAGTATATCAGGGTATAGCAATCAGCCCCAGCATTTT
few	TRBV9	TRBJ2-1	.	CASSVDSYNEQFF	TGTGCCAGCAGCGTCGACAGCTACAATGAGCAGTTCTTC
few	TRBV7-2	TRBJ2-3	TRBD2	CASSPAGGIDTQYF	TGTGCCAGCAGCCCCGCGGGGGGGATAGATACGCAGTATTTT
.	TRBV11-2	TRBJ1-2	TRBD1	CASSLEGTGDGYTF	TGTGCCAGCAGCTTAGAAGGGACAGGGGACGGCTACACCTTC
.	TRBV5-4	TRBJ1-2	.	CASSSLSVPYGYTF	TGTGCCAGCAGCTCGCTTTCGGTACCCTATGGCTACACCTTC
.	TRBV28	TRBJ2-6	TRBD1	CASSPGGSGANVLTF	TGTGCCAGCAGTCCAGGGGGATCTGGGGCCAACGTCCTGACTTTC
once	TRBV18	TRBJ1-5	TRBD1	CASSPPRDRGNQPQHF	TGTGCCAGCTCACCGCCCCGGGACAGGGGTAATCAGCCCCAGCATTTT
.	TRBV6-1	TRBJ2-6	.	CASSVADSSYSGANVLTF	TGTGCCAGCAGTGTGGCGGACAGTTCCTACTCTGGGGCCAACGTCCTGACTTTC
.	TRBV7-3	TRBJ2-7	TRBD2	CASTPSRSGSESYEQYF	TGTGCCAGCACCCCCTCCCGTAGCGGGAGCGAATCCTACGAGCAGTACTTC
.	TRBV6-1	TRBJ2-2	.	CASSSFRAGELFF	TGTGCCAGCAGTTCCTTTAGGGCCGGGGAGCTGTTTTTT
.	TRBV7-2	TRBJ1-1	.	CASSRDLTQRGAFF	TGTGCCAGCAGTCGGGACTTAACGCAGCGAGGAGCTTTCTTT
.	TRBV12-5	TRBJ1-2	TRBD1	CASGLPGTADGYTF	TGTGCTAGTGGTTTGCCCGGGACAGCAGATGGCTACACCTTC
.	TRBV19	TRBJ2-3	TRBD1	CASSFGQGTDTQYF	TGTGCCAGTAGTTTCGGACAGGGCACAGATACGCAGTATTTT